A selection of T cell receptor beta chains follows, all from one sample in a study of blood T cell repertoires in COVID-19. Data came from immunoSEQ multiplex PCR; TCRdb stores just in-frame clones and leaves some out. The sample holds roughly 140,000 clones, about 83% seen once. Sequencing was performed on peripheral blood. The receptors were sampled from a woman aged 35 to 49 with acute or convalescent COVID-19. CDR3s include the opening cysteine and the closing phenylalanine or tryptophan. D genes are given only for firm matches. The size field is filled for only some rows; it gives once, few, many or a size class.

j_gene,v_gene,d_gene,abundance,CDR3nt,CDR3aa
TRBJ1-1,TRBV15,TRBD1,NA,TGTGCCACCAGCAGAGATCAGACAGGGGAAGCTTTCTTT,CATSRDQTGEAFF
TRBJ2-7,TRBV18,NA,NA,TGTGCCAGCTCACCACCTCTAGGCAATCTGGTCAACGAGCAGTACTTC,CASSPPLGNLVNEQYF
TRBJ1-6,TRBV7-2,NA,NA,TGTGCCAGCAGCTTAGCGCGACTTCTCAATTCACCCCTCCACTTT,CASSLARLLNSPLHF
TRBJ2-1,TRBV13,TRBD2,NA,TGTGCCAGCAGCCGGCCCCCCGGGACTAGCTGGGGTGAGCAGTTCTTC,CASSRPPGTSWGEQFF
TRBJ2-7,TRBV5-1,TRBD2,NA,TGCGCCAGCAGCGGCGGGACTGGACTAGTAAGCGAGCAGTACTTC,CASSGGTGLVSEQYF
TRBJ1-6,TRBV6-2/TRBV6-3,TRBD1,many,TGTGCCAGCAGTTACTCCTGGGGACAGGGGGCACATTCACCCCTCCACTTT,CASSYSWGQGAHSPLHF
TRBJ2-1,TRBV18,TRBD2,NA,TGTGCCAGCTCACCGACCGGGACTAGCGGAAACAATGAGCAGTTCTTC,CASSPTGTSGNNEQFF
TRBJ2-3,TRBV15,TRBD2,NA,TGTGCCACCAGCAGTTCCCCCGGACTAGGCCCCACAGATACGCAGTATTTT,CATSSSPGLGPTDTQYF
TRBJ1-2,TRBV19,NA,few,TGTGCCAGTAGTATGAGTCCCCCCCATGGCTACACCTTC,CASSMSPPHGYTF
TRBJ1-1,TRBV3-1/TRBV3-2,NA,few,TGTGCCAGCAGCCAAGATGGGGACTTTGGGGCTGGGGCTTTCTTT,CASSQDGDFGAGAFF
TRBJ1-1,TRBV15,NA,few,TGTGCCACCAGCAGAGATCCGGGATTAACTGAAGCTTTCTTT,CATSRDPGLTEAFF
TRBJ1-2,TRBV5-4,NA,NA,TGTGCCAGCAGGTACTCGACAGGAGACTATGGCTACACCTTC,CASRYSTGDYGYTF
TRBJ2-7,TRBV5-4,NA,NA,TGTGCCAGCAGCTTGGGGGGACCGTCGACGGGGGTCTACGAGCAGTACTTC,CASSLGGPSTGVYEQYF
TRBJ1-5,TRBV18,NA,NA,TGTGCCAGCTCACCACCGACCCCGAGGGGCAATCAGCCCCAGCATTTT,CASSPPTPRGNQPQHF
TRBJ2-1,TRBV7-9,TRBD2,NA,TGTGCCAGCACCCTTAGCGGGAAGAGCTCCTACAATGAGCAGTTCTTC,CASTLSGKSSYNEQFF
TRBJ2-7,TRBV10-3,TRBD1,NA,TGTGCCATCAGTGGGACAGGGGCCTCCTACGAGCAGTACTTC,CAISGTGASYEQYF
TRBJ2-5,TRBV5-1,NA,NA,TGCGCCAGCAGCACAGGGACCGGTGGGGGAGAGACCCAGTACTTC,CASSTGTGGGETQYF
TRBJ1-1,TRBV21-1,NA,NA,TGTGCCAGCACCCACAGGGAAATGAACACTGAAGCTTTCTTT,CASTHREMNTEAFF
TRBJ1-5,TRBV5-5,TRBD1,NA,TGTGCCAGCAGCTTGGTCCAGGGGGATCAGCCCCAGCATTTT,CASSLVQGDQPQHF
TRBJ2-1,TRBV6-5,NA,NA,TGTGCCAGCAGCGGCGGGGGCTTCGGCTACAATGAGCAGTTCTTC,CASSGGGFGYNEQFF
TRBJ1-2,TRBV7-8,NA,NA,TGTGCCAGCAGCCGCCGGGACCGGGACTTCATTTTTAACTATGGCTACACCTTC,CASSRRDRDFIFNYGYTF
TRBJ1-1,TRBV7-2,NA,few,TGTGCCAGCAGCTTATTAAACACTGAAGCTTTCTTT,CASSLLNTEAFF
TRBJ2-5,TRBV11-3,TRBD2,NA,TGTGCCAGCAGCCTAAGGGCTAGCGGGAAGGGAGAGACCCAGTACTTC,CASSLRASGKGETQYF
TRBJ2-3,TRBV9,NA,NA,TGTGCCAGCAGCCCCTCCCCGGGATCGCAGTATTTT,CASSPSPGSQYF
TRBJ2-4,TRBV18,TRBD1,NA,TGTGCCAGCTCACCGACAGGGAGCCAAAACATTCAGTACTTC,CASSPTGSQNIQYF
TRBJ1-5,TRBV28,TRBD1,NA,TGTGCCAGCAGTTTAGCGGACAGGGGGCTTCAGCCCCAGCATTTT,CASSLADRGLQPQHF
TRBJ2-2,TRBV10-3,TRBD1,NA,TGTGCCATGAGGGACAGGGAGGAGGGGAACACCGGGGAGCTGTTTTTT,CAMRDREEGNTGELFF
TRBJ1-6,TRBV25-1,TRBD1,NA,TGTGCCAGCAGGGGACAGGGGCCTAATTCACCCCTCCACTTT,CASRGQGPNSPLHF
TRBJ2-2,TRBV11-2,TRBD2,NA,TGTGCCAGCAGCTGGACTAGATTTGAAGCCGGGGAGCTGTTTTTT,CASSWTRFEAGELFF
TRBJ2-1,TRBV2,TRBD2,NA,TGTGCCAGCAGTGATCCCCTAGCGGAACGGTACAATGAGCAGTTCTTC,CASSDPLAERYNEQFF
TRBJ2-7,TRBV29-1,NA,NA,TGCAGCGTTGGGGGACTGACAAACTACGAGCAGTACTTC,CSVGGLTNYEQYF